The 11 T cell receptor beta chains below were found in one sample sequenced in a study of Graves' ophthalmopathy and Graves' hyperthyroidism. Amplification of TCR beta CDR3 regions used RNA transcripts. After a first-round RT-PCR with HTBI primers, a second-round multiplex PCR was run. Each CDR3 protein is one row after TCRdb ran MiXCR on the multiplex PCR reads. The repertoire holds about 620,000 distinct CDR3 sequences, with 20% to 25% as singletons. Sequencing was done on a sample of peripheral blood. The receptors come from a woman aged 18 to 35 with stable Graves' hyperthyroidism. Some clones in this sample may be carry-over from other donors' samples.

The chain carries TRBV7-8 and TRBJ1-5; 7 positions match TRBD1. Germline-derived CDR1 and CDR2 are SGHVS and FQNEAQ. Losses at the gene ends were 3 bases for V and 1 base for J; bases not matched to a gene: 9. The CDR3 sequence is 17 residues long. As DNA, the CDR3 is TGTGCCAGCAGCTTTGGTTTACGCAGGGGGAGCAATCAGCCCCAGCATTTT. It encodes CASSFGLRRGSNQPQHF.

CDR3 sequence: CASSPGGVATSYEQYF. The DNA of the CDR3 is TGTGCCAGCAGCCCCGGCGGGGTAGCTACCTCCTACGAGCAGTACTTC. This chain uses TRBV6-4 with TRBJ2-7; the D gene is possibly TRBD2 (6 bases). Germline V gene data show CDR1 as MRHNA and CDR2 as SNTAGT. The CDR3 covers 16 residues. Trimming removed 6 bases at V and 0 bases at J, with 18 bases between.

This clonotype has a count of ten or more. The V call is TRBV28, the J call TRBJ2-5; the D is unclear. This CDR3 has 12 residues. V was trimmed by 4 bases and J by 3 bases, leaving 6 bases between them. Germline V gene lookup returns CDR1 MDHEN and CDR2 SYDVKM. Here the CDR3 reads CASSSSKETQYF. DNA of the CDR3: TGTGCCAGCAGTTCTTCCAAAGAGACCCAGTACTTC.

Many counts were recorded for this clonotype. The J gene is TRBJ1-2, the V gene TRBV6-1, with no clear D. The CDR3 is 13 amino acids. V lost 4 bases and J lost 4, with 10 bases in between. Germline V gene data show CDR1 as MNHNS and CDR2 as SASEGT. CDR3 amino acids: CASSASQFYGYTF. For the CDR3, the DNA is TGTGCCAGCAGTGCCTCACAGTTCTATGGCTACACCTTC.

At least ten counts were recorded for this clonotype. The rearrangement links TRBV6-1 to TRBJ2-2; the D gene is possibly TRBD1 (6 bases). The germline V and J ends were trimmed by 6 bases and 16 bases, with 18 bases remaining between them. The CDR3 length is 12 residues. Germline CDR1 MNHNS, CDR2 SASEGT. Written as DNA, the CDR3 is TGTGCCAGCAGAACAGGGTTTGAGAAAGAGTTTTTT. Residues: CASRTGFEKEFF.

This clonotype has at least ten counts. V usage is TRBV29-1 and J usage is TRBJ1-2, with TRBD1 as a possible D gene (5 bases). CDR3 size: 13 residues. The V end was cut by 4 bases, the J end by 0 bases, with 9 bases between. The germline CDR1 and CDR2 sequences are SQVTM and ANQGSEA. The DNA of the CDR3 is TGCAGCGTTGGGGGCGGTACTAACTATGGCTACACCTTC. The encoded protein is CSVGGGTNYGYTF.

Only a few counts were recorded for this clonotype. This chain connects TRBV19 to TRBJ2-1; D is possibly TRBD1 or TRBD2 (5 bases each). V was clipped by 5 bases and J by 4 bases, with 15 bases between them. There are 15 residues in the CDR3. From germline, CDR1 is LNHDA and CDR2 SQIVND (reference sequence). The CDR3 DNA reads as TGTGCCAGTAGTCCCTCCGGGACCGCATACAATGAGCAGTTCTTC. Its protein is CASSPSGTAYNEQFF. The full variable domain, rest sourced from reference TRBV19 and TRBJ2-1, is DGGITQSPKYLFRKEGQNVTLSCEQNLNHDAMYWYRQDPGQGLRLIYYSQIVNDFQKGDIAEGYSVSREKKESFPLTVTSAQKNPTAFYLCASSPSGTAYNEQFFGPGTRLTVL.

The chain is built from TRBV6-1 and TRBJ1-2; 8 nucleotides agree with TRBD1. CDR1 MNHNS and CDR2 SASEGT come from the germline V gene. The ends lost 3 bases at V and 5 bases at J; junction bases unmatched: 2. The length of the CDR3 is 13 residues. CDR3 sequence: CASSETGEYGYTF. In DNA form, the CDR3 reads TGTGCCAGCAGTGAGACAGGGGAATATGGCTACACCTTC.

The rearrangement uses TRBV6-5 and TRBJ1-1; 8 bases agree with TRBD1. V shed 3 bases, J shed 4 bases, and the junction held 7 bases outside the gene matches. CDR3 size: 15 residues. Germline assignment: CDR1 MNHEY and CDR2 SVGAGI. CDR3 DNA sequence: TGTGCCAGCAGTTATTCCGGGACAGGAGCCACTGAAGCTTTCTTT. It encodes CASSYSGTGATEAFF.

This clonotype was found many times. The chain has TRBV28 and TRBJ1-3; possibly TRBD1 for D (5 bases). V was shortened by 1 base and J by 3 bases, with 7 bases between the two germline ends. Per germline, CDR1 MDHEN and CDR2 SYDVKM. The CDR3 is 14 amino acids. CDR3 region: CASSLFQGGNTIYF. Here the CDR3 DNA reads TGTGCCAGCAGTTTATTCCAGGGTGGAAACACCATATATTTT.

The CDR3: CASSLTTANSAGELFF. CDR3 coding DNA: TGCGCCAGCAGCCTAACGACAGCGAACTCCGCCGGGGAGCTGTTTTTT. J is TRBJ2-2 and V is TRBV5-1; TRBD1 might be the D (5 bases). V was clipped by 4 bases and J by 6 bases, with 19 bases between them. CDR3 length: 16 amino acids. Germline values: CDR1 SGHRS, CDR2 YFSETQ.